This passage covers 7 T cell receptor beta chains from one sample sequenced in a study of blood T cell repertoires in COVID-19. Clones were read by immunoSEQ multiplex PCR, and TCRdb kept only the in-frame ones, dropping some. The sample comprises hundreds of thousands of clones, 70% to 90% of which are singletons, and around 9.8% rests with the top ten. Material: PBMCs or T cells enriched from blood (not recorded which). These receptors all come from a woman between 45 and 65 years old with acute COVID-19.

On this clone itself: Germline and junction disagree at one end, which may indicate a read error. The same CDR3 is also encoded by other DNA sequences in this sample. This sequence joins TRBV7-2 and TRBJ2-5; 12 nucleotides align to TRBD2. Germline V gene sequence: CDR1 SGHTA, CDR2 FQGNSA. The CDR3 is 15 residues long. For the CDR3, the DNA is TGTGCCAGTAGCTTACGACTAGCGGGGGAAGAGACCCAGTACTTC. Amino acids: CASSLRLAGEETQYF.

The chain has TRBV13 and TRBJ2-3; 14 nucleotides match TRBD2. The V segment lost 5 bases and the J segment 11 bases; nucleotides outside the gene matches: 9. This CDR3 region has 15 residues. Germline values: CDR1 PRHDT, CDR2 FYEKMQ (reference sequence). The CDR3 sequence is CASSEGLAGAPRQYF. The CDR3 bases are TGTGCCAGCAGCGAGGGACTAGCGGGGGCCCCACGGCAGTATTTT.

This clone has ten or more counts. Other DNA sequences in the sample encode the same CDR3. The V call is TRBV7-9, the J call TRBJ1-2; D gene uncertain. This CDR3 is built from 15 residues. Trimming left V 7 bases short and J 0 bases short, with 15 bases between. Per the germline V gene, CDR1 is SEHNR and CDR2 is FQNEAQ (reference sequence). The CDR3 sequence: CASTPPGGSNYGYTF. CDR3 DNA sequence: TGTGCCAGCACCCCCCCCGGCGGTTCTAACTATGGCTACACCTTC. Based on the CDR3 plus reference TRBV7-9 and TRBJ1-2, the full variable domain is DTGVSQNPRHKITKRGQNVTFRCDPISEHNRLYWYRQTLGQGPEFLTYFQNEAQLEKSRLLSDRFSAERPKGSFSTLEIQRTEQGDSAMYLCASTPPGGSNYGYTFGSGTRLTVV.

The chain is built from TRBV5-6 and TRBJ1-1; 7 bases map to TRBD1. V trimming: 0 bases; J trimming: 11 bases; junction bases outside the gene matches: 10. CDR1 SGHDT and CDR2 YYEEEE come from the germline V gene. CDR3 size: 14 residues. The CDR3 here is CASSLARQGQYAFF. The DNA for the CDR3 is TGTGCCAGCAGCTTGGCCCGCCAGGGACAGTATGCTTTCTTT.

CDR3 coding DNA: TGTGCCAGCAGTAGGGGATACACTGAAGCTTTCTTT. It translates to CASSRGYTEAFF. The chain recombines TRBV12-3 or TRBV12-4 with TRBJ1-1; D perhaps matches TRBD1 (5 bases). Trimming shortened V by 5 bases and J by 3 bases, and 7 bases separated the two germline ends. The CDR3 is 12 residues long.

The rearrangement uses TRBV5-6 and TRBJ1-2, with D possibly TRBD1 on 5 matching bases. Germline loops: CDR1 SGHDT, CDR2 YYEEEE. The CDR3 spans 18 residues. Trimming removed 4 bases from V and 0 bases from J, with 22 bases in between. CDR3 sequence: CASSRLRDLLTANYGYTF. The CDR3 DNA sequence: TGTGCCAGCAGCCGGTTGCGGGACCTGTTAACTGCTAACTATGGCTACACCTTC. Drawing the rest from reference TRBV5-6 and TRBJ1-2, the complete variable domain is DAGVTQSPTHLIKTRGQQVTLRCSPKSGHDTVSWYQQALGQGPQFIFQYYEEEERQRGNFPDRFSGHQFPNYSSELNVNALLLGDSALYLCASSRLRDLLTANYGYTFGSGTRLTVV.

The chain uses TRBV6-5 and TRBJ1-1; D unclear. This CDR3 region has 16 residues. Germline CDR1 and CDR2: MNHEY and SVGAGI. Trimming removed 0 bases at V and 2 bases at J, with 13 bases between. CDR3 in DNA: TGTGCCAGCAGTTACTCCTTAATAGAATTAAACACTGAAGCTTTCTTT. This encodes CASSYSLIELNTEAFF.